What follows are 15 T cell receptor beta chains derived from one specimen sequenced in a study of Ad26.COV2.S vaccination and SARS-CoV-2 variants. Profiled with immunoSEQ multiplex PCR; TCRdb holds only in-frame clones, not every one. Of over 450,000 clones in the sample, about 89% are singletons; the top ten hold 1.5% to 2%. Treatment of the sample: around 19 received Ad26.COV2.S at low or high dose, single or two shots; several received placebo; per-sample allocation not given. After the first vaccine or placebo injection, samples were drawn on day 63. Sequencing used peripheral blood, obtained in a trial of Ad26.COV2.S vaccine versus placebo. The receptor source for this set is a person between 18 and 60 years old who received the Ad26.COV2.S COVID-19 vaccine or a placebo.

As for this clone: This same CDR3 is encoded by further DNA sequences in the sample. The genes are TRBV19 and TRBJ1-2, with 8 bases fitting TRBD1. J gave up 5 bases and V 4 bases, and 6 bases lay outside the gene matches. The CDR3 is 14 residues long. Per germline, CDR1 LNHDA and CDR2 SQIVND (reference sequence). CDR3 loop: CASSTRTGPYGYTF. CDR3 nucleotides: TGTGCCAGTAGTACCAGGACAGGGCCTTATGGCTACACCTTC. Full variable domain (remainder filled in from reference TRBV19 and TRBJ1-2): DGGITQSPKYLFRKEGQNVTLSCEQNLNHDAMYWYRQDPGQGLRLIYYSQIVNDFQKGDIAEGYSVSREKKESFPLTVTSAQKNPTAFYLCASSTRTGPYGYTFGSGTRLTVV.

This clone was detected once. This chain connects TRBV27 to TRBJ2-7; the D gene could be TRBD1 or TRBD2 (5 bases each). The CDR3 loop spans 14 amino acids. The V end lost 4 bases, the J end lost 3 bases, and 13 bases lay between the germline ends. CDR1 is MNHEY, CDR2 SMNVEV, per germline (reference sequence). This CDR3 is CASSSPGRSYEQYF. The CDR3 nucleotides are TGTGCCAGCAGTTCTCCGGGACGAAGCTACGAGCAGTACTTC.

The chain carries TRBV9 and TRBJ2-1; 7 bases line up with TRBD2. Germline lookup yields CDR1 SGDLS and CDR2 YYNGEE. Unmatched junction bases numbered 3, after V lost 3 bases and J lost 0 bases. The CDR3 runs to 15 residues. The CDR3 bases are TGTGCCAGCAGCGCCGGACTAGACTCCTACAATGAGCAGTTCTTC. Translating it yields CASSAGLDSYNEQFF.

This clone was detected a few times. The chain uses TRBV14 and TRBJ2-1; D is perhaps TRBD2 (6 bases). Per germline, CDR1 SGHDN and CDR2 FVKESK. The CDR3 has 18 residues. Trimming took 0 bases from V and 7 from J, leaving 22 bases between them. CDR3 in amino acids: CASSQDLDPKTSLNEQFF. Written as DNA, the CDR3 is TGTGCCAGCAGCCAAGATCTAGACCCAAAGACTAGTTTGAATGAGCAGTTCTTC. Together with reference TRBV14 and TRBJ2-1, the CDR3 gives the full variable domain: EAGVTQFPSHSVIEKGQTVTLRCDPISGHDNLYWYRRVMGKEIKFLLHFVKESKQDESGMPNNRFLAERTGGTYSTLKVQPAELEDSGVYFCASSQDLDPKTSLNEQFFGPGTRLTVL.

The V call is TRBV5-1, the J call TRBJ2-1; perhaps TRBD2 as D (6 bases). Trimming left V 0 bases short and J 2 bases short, with 6 bases between. Germline-derived CDR1 and CDR2 are SGHRS and YFSETQ. This CDR3 is built from 14 residues. The CDR3 protein is CASSLGTTYNEQFF. CDR3 DNA: TGCGCCAGCAGCTTGGGGACTACCTACAATGAGCAGTTCTTC.

This rearrangement joins TRBV18 to TRBJ2-7; D is perhaps TRBD1 or TRBD2 (6 bases each). Germline V gene sequence: CDR1 KGHSH, CDR2 LQKENI. The CDR3 totals 15 residues. With 0 bases removed from V and 3 bases from J, the gap between germline ends came to 12 bases. In DNA form, the CDR3 reads TGTGCCAGCTCACCACCGTCGGGGGCCATCTACGAGCAGTACTTC. This gives the protein CASSPPSGAIYEQYF.

The genes are TRBV12-3 or TRBV12-4 and TRBJ1-2; 7 bases fit TRBD1. The CDR3 loop spans 12 amino acids. V shed 7 bases and J 4 bases; nucleotides not matched to a gene: 3. The CDR3 reads CASTRTGYGYTF. CDR3 sequence (DNA): TGTGCCAGCACCCGGACAGGCTATGGCTACACCTTC.

This sequence joins TRBV12-3 or TRBV12-4 and TRBJ1-4, with 8 bases fitting TRBD1. J gave up 10 bases and V 6 bases, and 4 bases lay outside the gene matches. The CDR3 runs to 12 residues. CDR3 sequence reads: CASRAGTGKLFF. The CDR3 nucleotides are TGTGCCAGCAGGGCCGGGACAGGAAAACTGTTTTTT.

The chain couples TRBV18 to TRBJ1-5; D gene uncertain. Germline CDR1 reads KGHSH; CDR2 reads LQKENI. There are 15 residues in the CDR3. Trimming removed 6 bases at V and 3 bases at J, with 15 bases between. Here the CDR3 DNA reads TGTGCCAGCTCCCCCTTGCCGGGCAACAATCAGCCCCAGCATTTT. This encodes CASSPLPGNNQPQHF. Complete variable domain (other parts from reference TRBV18 and TRBJ1-5): NAGVMQNPRHLVRRRGQEARLRCSPMKGHSHVYWYRQLPEEGLKFMVYLQKENIIDESGMPKERFSAEFPKEGPSILRIQQVVRGDSAAYFCASSPLPGNNQPQHFGDGTRLSIL.

The chain combines TRBV5-1 with TRBJ2-1; D not resolved. The CDR3 sequence is 15 residues long. Trimming pared 0 bases from V and 6 bases from J, leaving 13 bases between. Germline CDR1 reads SGHRS; CDR2 reads YFSETQ. The CDR3 sequence is CASSLASSIGNEQFF. The CDR3 bases are TGCGCCAGCAGCTTGGCCAGCTCGATAGGCAATGAGCAGTTCTTC. The entire variable domain, with the rest obtained from reference TRBV5-1 and TRBJ2-1, is as follows: KAGVTQTPRYLIKTRGQQVTLSCSPISGHRSVSWYQQTPGQGLQFLFEYFSETQRNKGNFPGRFSGRQFSNSRSEMNVSTLELGDSALYLCASSLASSIGNEQFFGPGTRLTVL.

The rearrangement joins TRBV5-1 to TRBJ2-5; D unclear. Germline V gene lookup returns CDR1 SGHRS and CDR2 YFSETQ. This CDR3 has 14 amino acids. Between the trimmed V and J ends, which lost 0 bases and 2 bases, there was a span of 8 bases. This CDR3 is CASSLGTTQETQYF. In DNA, the CDR3 is TGCGCCAGCAGCTTGGGGACGACTCAAGAGACCCAGTACTTC.

The rearrangement joins TRBV7-9 to TRBJ2-1; 12 bases match TRBD2. Germline V gene lookup returns CDR1 SEHNR and CDR2 FQNEAQ (reference sequence). CDR3 length equals 18 residues. J lost 7 bases, V lost 5 bases, and 15 bases had no gene match. This CDR3 reads CASSDPTSGGMAINEQFF. CDR3 nucleotides: TGTGCCAGCAGCGACCCGACTAGCGGGGGCATGGCTATAAATGAGCAGTTCTTC.

V usage is TRBV7-3 and J usage is TRBJ1-2; 8 positions match TRBD1. From germline, CDR1 is SGHTA and CDR2 FQGTGA. This CDR3 region has 14 residues. Trimming took 5 bases from V and 4 from J; bases not matched to a gene: 6. The CDR3 nucleotides are TGTGCCAGCAGCCTACAGGACAGGGTCTATGGCTACACCTTC. Amino acid sequence: CASSLQDRVYGYTF. Full variable domain (rest looked up from reference TRBV7-3 and TRBJ1-2): GAGVSQTPSNKVTEKGKYVELRCDPISGHTALYWYRQSLGQGPEFLIYFQGTGAADDSGLPNDRFFAVRPEGSVSTLKIQRTERGDSAVYLCASSLQDRVYGYTFGSGTRLTVV.

This chain joins TRBV19 and TRBJ2-7; TRBD2 matches at 11 bases. J gave up 2 bases and V 7 bases, and 7 bases lay outside the gene matches. The length of the CDR3 is 15 residues. Germline CDR1 LNHDA, CDR2 SQIVND (reference sequence). The CDR3 region is CASTLGTSGPYEQYF. The CDR3 DNA reads TGTGCCAGTACCTTGGGGACTAGCGGACCCTACGAGCAGTACTTC.

The V call is TRBV6-5, the J call TRBJ2-7; D perhaps matches TRBD1 (7 bases). This CDR3 comprises 13 residues. Germline lookup yields CDR1 MNHEY and CDR2 SVGAGI. The V gene lost 8 bases and the J gene lost 1 base, with 12 bases spanning the gap. Here the CDR3 DNA reads TGTGCCAGCGGCCCAGGGGGGTCCTACGAGCAGTACTTC. It yields the protein CASGPGGSYEQYF.